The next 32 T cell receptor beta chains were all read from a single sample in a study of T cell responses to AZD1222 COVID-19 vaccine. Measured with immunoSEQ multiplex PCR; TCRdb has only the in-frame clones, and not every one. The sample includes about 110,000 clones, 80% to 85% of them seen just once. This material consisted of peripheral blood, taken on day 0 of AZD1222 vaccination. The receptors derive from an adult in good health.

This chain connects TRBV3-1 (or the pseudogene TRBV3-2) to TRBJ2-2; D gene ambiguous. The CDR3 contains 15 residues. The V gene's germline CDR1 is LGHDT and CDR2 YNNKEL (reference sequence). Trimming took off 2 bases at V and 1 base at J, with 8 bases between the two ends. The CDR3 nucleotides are TGTGCCAGCAGCCAATACAGCGAGAACACCGGGGAGCTGTTTTTT. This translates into CASSQYSENTGELFF.

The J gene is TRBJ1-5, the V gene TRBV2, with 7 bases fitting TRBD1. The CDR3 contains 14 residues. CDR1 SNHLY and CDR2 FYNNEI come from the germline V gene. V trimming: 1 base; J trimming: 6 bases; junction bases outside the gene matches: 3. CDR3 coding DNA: TGTGCCAGCAGTGAAGGACAGGGCGGTCAGCCCCAGCATTTT. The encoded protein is CASSEGQGGQPQHF. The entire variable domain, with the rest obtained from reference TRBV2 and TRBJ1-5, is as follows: EPEVTQTPSHQVTQMGQEVILRCVPISNHLYFYWYRQILGQKVEFLVSFYNNEISEKSEIFDDQFSVERPDGSNFTLKIRSTKLEDSAMYFCASSEGQGGQPQHFGDGTRLSIL.

The CDR3 loop reads CASSRNGNTIYF. In DNA form, the CDR3 reads TGTGCCAGCAGTAGGAATGGAAACACCATATATTTT. J is TRBJ1-3 and V is TRBV2; no reliable D call. The V end was cut by 5 bases, the J end by 3 bases, with 5 bases between. The V gene's germline CDR1 is SNHLY and CDR2 FYNNEI. CDR3 size: 12 residues. The full variable domain, in which reference TRBV2 and TRBJ1-3 provide the parts outside the CDR3, is EPEVTQTPSHQVTQMGQEVILRCVPISNHLYFYWYRQILGQKVEFLVSFYNNEISEKSEIFDDQFSVERPDGSNFTLKIRSTKLEDSAMYFCASSRNGNTIYFGEGSWLTVV.

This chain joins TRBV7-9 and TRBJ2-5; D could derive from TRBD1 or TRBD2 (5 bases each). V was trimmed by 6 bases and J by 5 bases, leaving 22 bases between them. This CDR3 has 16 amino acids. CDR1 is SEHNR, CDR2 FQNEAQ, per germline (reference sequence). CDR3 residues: CASRLGGQPEGETQYF. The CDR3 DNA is TGTGCCAGCAGACTAGGTGGGCAGCCCGAGGGGGAGACCCAGTACTTC.

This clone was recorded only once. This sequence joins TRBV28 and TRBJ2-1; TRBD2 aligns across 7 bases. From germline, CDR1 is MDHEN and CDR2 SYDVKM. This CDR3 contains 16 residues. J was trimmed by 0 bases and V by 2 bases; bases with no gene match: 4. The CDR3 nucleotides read TGTGCCAGCAGTTTAAGAGGCGGGAGCTCCTACAATGAGCAGTTCTTC. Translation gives CASSLRGGSSYNEQFF.

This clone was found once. Written as DNA, the CDR3 is TGTGCCAGCAGAAATAGCAATCAGCCCCAGCATTTT. It specifies CASRNSNQPQHF. This chain joins TRBV28 and TRBJ1-5; D unclear. Germline CDR1 and CDR2: MDHEN and SYDVKM. Trimming removed 6 bases at V and 0 bases at J, with 3 bases between. This CDR3 contains 12 residues.

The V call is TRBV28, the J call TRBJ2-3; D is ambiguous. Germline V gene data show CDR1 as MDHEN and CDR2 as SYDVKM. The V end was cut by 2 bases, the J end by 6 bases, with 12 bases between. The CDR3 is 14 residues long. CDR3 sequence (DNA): TGTGCCAGCAGTTTAACTCCAGCCCGCGATACGCAGTATTTT. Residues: CASSLTPARDTQYF. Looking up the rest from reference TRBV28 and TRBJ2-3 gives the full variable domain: DVKVTQSSRYLVKRTGEKVFLECVQDMDHENMFWYRQDPGLGLRLIYFSYDVKMKEKGDIPEGYSVSREKKERFSLILESASTNQTSMYLCASSLTPARDTQYFGPGTRLTVL.

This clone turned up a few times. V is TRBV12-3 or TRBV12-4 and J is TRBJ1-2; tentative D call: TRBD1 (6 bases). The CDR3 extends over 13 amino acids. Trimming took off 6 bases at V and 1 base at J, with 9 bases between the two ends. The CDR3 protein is CASSPGVNYGYTF. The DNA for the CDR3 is TGTGCCAGCAGCCCAGGGGTTAACTATGGCTACACCTTC.

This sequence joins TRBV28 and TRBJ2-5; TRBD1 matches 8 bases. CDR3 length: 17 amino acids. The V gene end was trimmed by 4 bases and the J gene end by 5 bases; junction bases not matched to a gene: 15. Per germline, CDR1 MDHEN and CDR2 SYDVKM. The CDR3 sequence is CASSSVIPDRATETQYF. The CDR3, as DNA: TGTGCCAGCAGTTCTGTGATCCCGGACAGGGCTACGGAGACCCAGTACTTC.

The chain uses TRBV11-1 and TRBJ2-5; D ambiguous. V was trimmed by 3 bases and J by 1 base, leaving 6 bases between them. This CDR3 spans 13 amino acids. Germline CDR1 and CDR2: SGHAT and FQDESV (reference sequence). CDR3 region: CASSFALQETQYF. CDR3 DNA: TGTGCCAGCAGCTTTGCACTCCAAGAGACCCAGTACTTC.

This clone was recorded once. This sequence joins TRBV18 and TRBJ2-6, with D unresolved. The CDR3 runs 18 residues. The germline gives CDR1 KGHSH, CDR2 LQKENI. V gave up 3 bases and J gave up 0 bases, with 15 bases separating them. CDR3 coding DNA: TGTGCCAGCTCACCCGCCTTATATACTGACTCTGGGGCCAACGTCCTGACTTTC. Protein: CASSPALYTDSGANVLTF.

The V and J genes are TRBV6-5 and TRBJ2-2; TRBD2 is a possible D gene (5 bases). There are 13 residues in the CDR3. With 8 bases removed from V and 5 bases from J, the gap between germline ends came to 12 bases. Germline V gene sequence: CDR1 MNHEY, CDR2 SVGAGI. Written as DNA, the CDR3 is TGTGCCAGCTCCAAAGCGGTAACCGGGGAGCTGTTTTTT. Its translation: CASSKAVTGELFF.

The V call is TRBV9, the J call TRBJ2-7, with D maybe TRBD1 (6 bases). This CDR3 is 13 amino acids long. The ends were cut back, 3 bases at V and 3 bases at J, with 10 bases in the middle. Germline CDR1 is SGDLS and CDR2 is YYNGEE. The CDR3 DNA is TGTGCCAGCAGCGCCCGGGACAACTACGAGCAGTACTTC. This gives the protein CASSARDNYEQYF. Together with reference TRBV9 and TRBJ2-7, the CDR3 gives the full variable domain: DSGVTQTPKHLITATGQRVTLRCSPRSGDLSVYWYQQSLDQGLQFLIQYYNGEERAKGNILERFSAQQFPDLHSELNLSSLELGDSALYFCASSARDNYEQYFGPGTRLTVT.

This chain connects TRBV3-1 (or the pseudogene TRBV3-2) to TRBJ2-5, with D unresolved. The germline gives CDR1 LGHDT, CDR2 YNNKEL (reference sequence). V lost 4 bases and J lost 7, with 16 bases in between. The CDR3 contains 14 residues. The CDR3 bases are TGTGCCAGCAGCCTCAGTACCTCTATAGGGACCCAGTACTTC. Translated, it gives CASSLSTSIGTQYF.

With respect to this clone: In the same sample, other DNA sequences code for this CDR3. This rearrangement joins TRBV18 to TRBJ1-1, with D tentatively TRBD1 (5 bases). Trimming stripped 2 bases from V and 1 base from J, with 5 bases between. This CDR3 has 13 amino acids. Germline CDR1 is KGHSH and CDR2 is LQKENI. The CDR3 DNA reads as TGTGCCAGCTCACCAGGACAGAACACTGAAGCTTTCTTT. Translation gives CASSPGQNTEAFF.

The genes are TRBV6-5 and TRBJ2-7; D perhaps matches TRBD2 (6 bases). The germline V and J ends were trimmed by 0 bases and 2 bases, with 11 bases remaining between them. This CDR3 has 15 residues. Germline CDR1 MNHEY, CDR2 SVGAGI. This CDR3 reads CASSYSSGLPYEQYF. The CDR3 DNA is TGTGCCAGCAGTTACTCATCGGGACTCCCCTACGAGCAGTACTTC.

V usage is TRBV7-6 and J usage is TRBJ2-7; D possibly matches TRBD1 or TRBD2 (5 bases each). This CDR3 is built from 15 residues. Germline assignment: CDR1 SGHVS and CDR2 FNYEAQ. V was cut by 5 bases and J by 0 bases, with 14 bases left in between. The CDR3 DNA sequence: TGTGCCAGCAGCCCAGGGAGTTTCTCCTCCTACGAGCAGTACTTC. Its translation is CASSPGSFSSYEQYF.

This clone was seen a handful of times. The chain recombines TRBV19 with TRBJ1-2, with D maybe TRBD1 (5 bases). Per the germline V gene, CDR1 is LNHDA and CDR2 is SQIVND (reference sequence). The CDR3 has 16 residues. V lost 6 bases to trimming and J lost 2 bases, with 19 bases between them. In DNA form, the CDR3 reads TGTGCCAGTAGCTTTCCGACAGAGACGTTCAACTATGGCTACACCTTC. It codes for CASSFPTETFNYGYTF.

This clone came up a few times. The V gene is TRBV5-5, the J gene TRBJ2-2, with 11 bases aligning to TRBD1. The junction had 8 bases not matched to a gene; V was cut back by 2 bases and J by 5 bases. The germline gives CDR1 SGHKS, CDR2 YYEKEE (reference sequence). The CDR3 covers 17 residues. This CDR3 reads CASSFSGQGAGTGELFF. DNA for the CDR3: TGTGCCAGCAGCTTCAGCGGACAGGGGGCAGGGACCGGGGAGCTGTTTTTT.

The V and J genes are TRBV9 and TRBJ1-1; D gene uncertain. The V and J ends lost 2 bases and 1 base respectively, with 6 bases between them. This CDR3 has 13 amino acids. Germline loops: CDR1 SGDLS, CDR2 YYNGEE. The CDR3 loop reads CASSVLWNTEAFF. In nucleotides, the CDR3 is TGTGCCAGCAGCGTGCTTTGGAACACTGAAGCTTTCTTT. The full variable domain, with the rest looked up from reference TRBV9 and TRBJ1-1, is DSGVTQTPKHLITATGQRVTLRCSPRSGDLSVYWYQQSLDQGLQFLIQYYNGEERAKGNILERFSAQQFPDLHSELNLSSLELGDSALYFCASSVLWNTEAFFGQGTRLTVV.

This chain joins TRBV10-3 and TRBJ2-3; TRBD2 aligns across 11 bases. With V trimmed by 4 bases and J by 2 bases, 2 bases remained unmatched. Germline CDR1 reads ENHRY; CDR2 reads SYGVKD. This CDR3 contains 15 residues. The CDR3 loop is CAISAGLADTDTQYF. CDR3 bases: TGTGCCATCAGTGCGGGACTAGCGGACACAGATACGCAGTATTTT.

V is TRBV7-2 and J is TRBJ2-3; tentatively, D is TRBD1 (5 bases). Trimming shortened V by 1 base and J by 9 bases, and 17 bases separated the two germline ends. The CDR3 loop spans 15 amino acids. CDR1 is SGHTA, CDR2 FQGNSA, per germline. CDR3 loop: CASSLVVGPVGTQYF. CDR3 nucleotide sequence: TGTGCCAGCAGCTTAGTCGTGGGGCCCGTGGGAACGCAGTATTTT.

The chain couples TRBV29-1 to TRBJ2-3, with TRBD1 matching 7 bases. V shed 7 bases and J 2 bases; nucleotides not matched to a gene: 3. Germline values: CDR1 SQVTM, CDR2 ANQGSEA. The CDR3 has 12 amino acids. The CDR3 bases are TGCAGCGCCGGACAGGTCACAGATACGCAGTATTTT. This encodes CSAGQVTDTQYF.

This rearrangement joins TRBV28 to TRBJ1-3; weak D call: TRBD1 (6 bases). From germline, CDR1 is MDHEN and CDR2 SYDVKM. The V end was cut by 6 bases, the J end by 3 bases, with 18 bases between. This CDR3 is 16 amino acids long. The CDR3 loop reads CASRPQSGGYGNTIYF. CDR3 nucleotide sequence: TGTGCCAGCAGGCCCCAGTCCGGGGGCTATGGAAACACCATATATTTT.

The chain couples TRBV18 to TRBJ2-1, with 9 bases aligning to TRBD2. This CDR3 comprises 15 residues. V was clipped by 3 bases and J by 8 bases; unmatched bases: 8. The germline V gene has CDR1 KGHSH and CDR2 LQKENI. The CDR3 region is CASSPLGGGAYEQFF. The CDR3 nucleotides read TGTGCCAGCTCACCGCTGGGCGGGGGGGCCTATGAGCAGTTCTTC.

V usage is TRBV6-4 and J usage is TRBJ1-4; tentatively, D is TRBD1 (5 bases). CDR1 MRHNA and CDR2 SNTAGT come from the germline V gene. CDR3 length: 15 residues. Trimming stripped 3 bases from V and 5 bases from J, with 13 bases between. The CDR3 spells CASSDRWGGNEKLFF. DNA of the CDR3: TGTGCCAGCAGTGATAGGTGGGGGGGGAATGAAAAACTGTTTTTT.

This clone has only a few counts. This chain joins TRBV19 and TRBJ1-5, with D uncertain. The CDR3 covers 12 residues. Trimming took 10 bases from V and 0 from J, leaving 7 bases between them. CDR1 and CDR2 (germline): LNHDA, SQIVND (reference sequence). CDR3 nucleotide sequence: TGTGCCACTCACAATAGCAATCAGCCCCAGCATTTT. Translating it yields CATHNSNQPQHF.

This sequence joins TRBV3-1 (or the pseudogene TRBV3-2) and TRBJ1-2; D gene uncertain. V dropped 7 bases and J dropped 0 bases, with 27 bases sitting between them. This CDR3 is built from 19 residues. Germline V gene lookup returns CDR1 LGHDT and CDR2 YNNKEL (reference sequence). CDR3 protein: CASTGLRTSHGWANYGYTF. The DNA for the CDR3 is TGTGCCAGCACCGGCCTCAGGACCTCTCACGGATGGGCTAACTATGGCTACACCTTC.

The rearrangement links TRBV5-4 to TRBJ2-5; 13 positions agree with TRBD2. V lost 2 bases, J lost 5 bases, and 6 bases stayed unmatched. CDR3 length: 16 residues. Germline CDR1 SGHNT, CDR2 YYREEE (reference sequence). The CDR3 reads CASSLKLAGGLETQYF. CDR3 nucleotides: TGTGCCAGCAGCTTAAAACTAGCGGGGGGGCTTGAGACCCAGTACTTC.

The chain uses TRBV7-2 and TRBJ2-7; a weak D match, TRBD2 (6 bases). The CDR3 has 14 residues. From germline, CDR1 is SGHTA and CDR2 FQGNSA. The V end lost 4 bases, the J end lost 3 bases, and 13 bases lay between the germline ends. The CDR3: CASSSPGLNYEQYF. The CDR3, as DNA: TGTGCCAGCAGCTCGCCGGGACTGAACTACGAGCAGTACTTC.

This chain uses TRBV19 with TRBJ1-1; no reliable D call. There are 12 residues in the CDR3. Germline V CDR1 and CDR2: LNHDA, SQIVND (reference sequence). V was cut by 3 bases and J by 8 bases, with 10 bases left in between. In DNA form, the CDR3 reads TGTGCCAGTAGTATTCCGCGTCCCGAAGCTTTCTTT. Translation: CASSIPRPEAFF.

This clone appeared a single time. The CDR3 coding sequence is TGTGCCAGCTCACCAACTGGCGGAGTTAGGTACGAGCAGTACTTC. Translated, it gives CASSPTGGVRYEQYF. V and J are TRBV18 and TRBJ2-7; D remains unclear. This CDR3 is built from 15 residues. Between the trimmed V and J ends, which lost 2 bases and 4 bases, there was a span of 15 bases. Germline values: CDR1 KGHSH, CDR2 LQKENI.